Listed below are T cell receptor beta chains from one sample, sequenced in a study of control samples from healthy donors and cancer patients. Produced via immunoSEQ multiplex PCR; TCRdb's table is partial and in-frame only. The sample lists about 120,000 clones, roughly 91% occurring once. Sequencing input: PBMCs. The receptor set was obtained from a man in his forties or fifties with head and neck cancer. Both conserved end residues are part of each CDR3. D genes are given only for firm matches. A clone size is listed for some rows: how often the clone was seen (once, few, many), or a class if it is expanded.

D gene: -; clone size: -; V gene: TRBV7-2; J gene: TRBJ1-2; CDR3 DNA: TGTGCCAGCGCTCTTCACTATGGCTACACCTTC; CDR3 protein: CASALHYGYTF
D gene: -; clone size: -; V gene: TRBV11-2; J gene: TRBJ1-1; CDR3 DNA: TGTGCCAGCAGCTCCCTGGGGGGGGCCCCTGAAAACACTGAAGCTTTCTTT; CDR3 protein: CASSSLGGAPENTEAFF
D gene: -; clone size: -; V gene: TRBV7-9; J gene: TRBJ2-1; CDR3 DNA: TGTGCCAGCAGCTTCGGTAGTGGCAATGAGCAGTTCTTC; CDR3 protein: CASSFGSGNEQFF
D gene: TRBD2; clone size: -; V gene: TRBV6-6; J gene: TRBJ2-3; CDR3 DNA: TGTGCCAGCTCCGGGGGGACGGGTCCGCAGTATTTT; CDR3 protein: CASSGGTGPQYF
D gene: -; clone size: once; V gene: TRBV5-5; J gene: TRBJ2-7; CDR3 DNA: TGTGCCAGCAGCTTGTCTCCTCCCTACGAGCAGTACTTC; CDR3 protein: CASSLSPPYEQYF
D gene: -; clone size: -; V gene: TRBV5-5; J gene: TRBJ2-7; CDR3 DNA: TGTGCCAGCAGCCCGGGGCTGACAGCCCTCTCCTACGAGCAGTACTTC; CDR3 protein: CASSPGLTALSYEQYF
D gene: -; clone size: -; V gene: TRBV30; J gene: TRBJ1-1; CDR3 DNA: TGTGCCTGCGGGGGGCGAAGATTAGGGAGTATGAACACTGAAGCTTTCTTT; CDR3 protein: CACGGRRLGSMNTEAFF
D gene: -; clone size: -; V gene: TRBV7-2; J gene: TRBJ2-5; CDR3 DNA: TGTGCCAGCAGCTTAGTCCGGCAGTCTAGCAAGACCCAGTACTTC; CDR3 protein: CASSLVRQSSKTQYF
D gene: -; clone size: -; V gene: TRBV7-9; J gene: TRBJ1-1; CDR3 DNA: TGTGCCAGCAGTTACAGACAGGTCACTGAAGCTTTCTTT; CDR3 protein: CASSYRQVTEAFF
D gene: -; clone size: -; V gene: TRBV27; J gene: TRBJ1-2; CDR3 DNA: TGTGCCAGCAGTTTAAAGGCAGGGATTGCCTATGGCTACACCTTC; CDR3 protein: CASSLKAGIAYGYTF
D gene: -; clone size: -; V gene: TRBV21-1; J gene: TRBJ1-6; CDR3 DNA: TGTGCCAGCAGCAAAGCGCTCAGGGTACGGCGGTGGGTCCCCGAACGTGATCCCCTCCACTTT; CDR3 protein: CASSKALRVRRWVPERDPLHF
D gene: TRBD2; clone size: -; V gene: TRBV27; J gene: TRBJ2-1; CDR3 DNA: TGTGCCAGCAGTTCCCGGTGGGATCGGGGGGGTGTTTACAATGAGCAGTTCTTC; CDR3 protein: CASSSRWDRGGVYNEQFF
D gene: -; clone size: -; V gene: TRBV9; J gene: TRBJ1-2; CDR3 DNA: TGTGCCAGCAGCGTAAACTTTGACTTTTCTTATGGCTACACCTTC; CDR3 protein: CASSVNFDFSYGYTF
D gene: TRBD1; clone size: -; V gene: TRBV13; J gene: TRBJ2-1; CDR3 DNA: TGTGCCAGCAGCTTTAGGGACAGAAACAATGAGCAGTTCTTC; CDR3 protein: CASSFRDRNNEQFF